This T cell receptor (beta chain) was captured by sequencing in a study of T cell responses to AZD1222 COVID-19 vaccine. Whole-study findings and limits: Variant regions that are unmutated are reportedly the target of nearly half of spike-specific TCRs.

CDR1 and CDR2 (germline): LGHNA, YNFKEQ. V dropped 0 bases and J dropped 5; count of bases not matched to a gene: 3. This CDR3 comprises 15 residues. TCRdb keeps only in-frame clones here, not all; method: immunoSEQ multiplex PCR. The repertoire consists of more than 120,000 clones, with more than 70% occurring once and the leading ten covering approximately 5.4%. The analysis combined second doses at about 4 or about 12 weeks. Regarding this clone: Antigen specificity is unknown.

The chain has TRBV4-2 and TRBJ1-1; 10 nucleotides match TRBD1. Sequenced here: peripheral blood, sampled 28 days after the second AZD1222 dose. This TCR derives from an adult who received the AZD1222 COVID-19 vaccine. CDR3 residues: CASSQDGDRGTEAFF. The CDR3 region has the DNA TGTGCCAGCAGCCAAGATGGGGACAGGGGTACTGAAGCTTTCTTT.